This T cell receptor (beta chain) appears in the sequencing data of a study of T cell responses to AZD1222 COVID-19 vaccine. Regarding this clone: Its antigen is not identified. Relative to the germline gene, one junction end is altered; a read error may explain this.

The CDR3 totals 15 residues. CDR1 and CDR2 from the germline V gene are SGHAT and FQNNGV. Study-level points and caveats: Spike-specific TCR breadth and depth were elevated following two AZD1222 doses.

Clones were read by immunoSEQ multiplex PCR, and TCRdb kept only the in-frame ones, dropping some. The sample holds some 120,000 clones; about 90% are singletons and the top ten take 6.5% to 9.5%. The chain links TRBV11-2 to TRBJ2-1, with 7 bases matching TRBD1. This specimen was peripheral blood, taken on day 0 of AZD1222 vaccination. This clonotype originated in an adult in good health. CDR3 DNA sequence: TGTGCCAGCAGTTTACAGGGGCAGCTGTACAATGAGCTGTTCTTC. Amino acids: CASSLQGQLYNELFF.